This T cell receptor (beta chain) was recovered during a study of T-cell memory formation after mild COVID-19. TCRdb itself ran the 5' RACE reads through MiXCR, one entry per CDR3 protein. This sample has some 410,000 distinct CDR3 sequences, with 20% to 25% found just once. The CDR3 has 14 residues. The germline gives CDR1 SGHDT, CDR2 YYEEEE. V lost 0 bases and J 6 bases, leaving 12 bases between the germline ends. Source material: PBMCs or a T cell subset sorted from them (not recorded which). This sequence originates from an adult woman who had mild COVID-19 (a few samples of this study predate the infection). Cell type and time point are not known. The chain recombines TRBV5-6 with TRBJ1-1; no firm D call. CDR3 protein: CASSLVGGSSEAFF. Here the CDR3 DNA reads TGTGCCAGCAGCTTGGTAGGCGGGTCTTCTGAAGCTTTCTTT. The whole variable domain, remainder taken from reference TRBV5-6 and TRBJ1-1, is DAGVTQSPTHLIKTRGQQVTLRCSPKSGHDTVSWYQQALGQGPQFIFQYYEEEERQRGNFPDRFSGHQFPNYSSELNVNALLLGDSALYLCASSLVGGSSEAFFGQGTRLTVV.